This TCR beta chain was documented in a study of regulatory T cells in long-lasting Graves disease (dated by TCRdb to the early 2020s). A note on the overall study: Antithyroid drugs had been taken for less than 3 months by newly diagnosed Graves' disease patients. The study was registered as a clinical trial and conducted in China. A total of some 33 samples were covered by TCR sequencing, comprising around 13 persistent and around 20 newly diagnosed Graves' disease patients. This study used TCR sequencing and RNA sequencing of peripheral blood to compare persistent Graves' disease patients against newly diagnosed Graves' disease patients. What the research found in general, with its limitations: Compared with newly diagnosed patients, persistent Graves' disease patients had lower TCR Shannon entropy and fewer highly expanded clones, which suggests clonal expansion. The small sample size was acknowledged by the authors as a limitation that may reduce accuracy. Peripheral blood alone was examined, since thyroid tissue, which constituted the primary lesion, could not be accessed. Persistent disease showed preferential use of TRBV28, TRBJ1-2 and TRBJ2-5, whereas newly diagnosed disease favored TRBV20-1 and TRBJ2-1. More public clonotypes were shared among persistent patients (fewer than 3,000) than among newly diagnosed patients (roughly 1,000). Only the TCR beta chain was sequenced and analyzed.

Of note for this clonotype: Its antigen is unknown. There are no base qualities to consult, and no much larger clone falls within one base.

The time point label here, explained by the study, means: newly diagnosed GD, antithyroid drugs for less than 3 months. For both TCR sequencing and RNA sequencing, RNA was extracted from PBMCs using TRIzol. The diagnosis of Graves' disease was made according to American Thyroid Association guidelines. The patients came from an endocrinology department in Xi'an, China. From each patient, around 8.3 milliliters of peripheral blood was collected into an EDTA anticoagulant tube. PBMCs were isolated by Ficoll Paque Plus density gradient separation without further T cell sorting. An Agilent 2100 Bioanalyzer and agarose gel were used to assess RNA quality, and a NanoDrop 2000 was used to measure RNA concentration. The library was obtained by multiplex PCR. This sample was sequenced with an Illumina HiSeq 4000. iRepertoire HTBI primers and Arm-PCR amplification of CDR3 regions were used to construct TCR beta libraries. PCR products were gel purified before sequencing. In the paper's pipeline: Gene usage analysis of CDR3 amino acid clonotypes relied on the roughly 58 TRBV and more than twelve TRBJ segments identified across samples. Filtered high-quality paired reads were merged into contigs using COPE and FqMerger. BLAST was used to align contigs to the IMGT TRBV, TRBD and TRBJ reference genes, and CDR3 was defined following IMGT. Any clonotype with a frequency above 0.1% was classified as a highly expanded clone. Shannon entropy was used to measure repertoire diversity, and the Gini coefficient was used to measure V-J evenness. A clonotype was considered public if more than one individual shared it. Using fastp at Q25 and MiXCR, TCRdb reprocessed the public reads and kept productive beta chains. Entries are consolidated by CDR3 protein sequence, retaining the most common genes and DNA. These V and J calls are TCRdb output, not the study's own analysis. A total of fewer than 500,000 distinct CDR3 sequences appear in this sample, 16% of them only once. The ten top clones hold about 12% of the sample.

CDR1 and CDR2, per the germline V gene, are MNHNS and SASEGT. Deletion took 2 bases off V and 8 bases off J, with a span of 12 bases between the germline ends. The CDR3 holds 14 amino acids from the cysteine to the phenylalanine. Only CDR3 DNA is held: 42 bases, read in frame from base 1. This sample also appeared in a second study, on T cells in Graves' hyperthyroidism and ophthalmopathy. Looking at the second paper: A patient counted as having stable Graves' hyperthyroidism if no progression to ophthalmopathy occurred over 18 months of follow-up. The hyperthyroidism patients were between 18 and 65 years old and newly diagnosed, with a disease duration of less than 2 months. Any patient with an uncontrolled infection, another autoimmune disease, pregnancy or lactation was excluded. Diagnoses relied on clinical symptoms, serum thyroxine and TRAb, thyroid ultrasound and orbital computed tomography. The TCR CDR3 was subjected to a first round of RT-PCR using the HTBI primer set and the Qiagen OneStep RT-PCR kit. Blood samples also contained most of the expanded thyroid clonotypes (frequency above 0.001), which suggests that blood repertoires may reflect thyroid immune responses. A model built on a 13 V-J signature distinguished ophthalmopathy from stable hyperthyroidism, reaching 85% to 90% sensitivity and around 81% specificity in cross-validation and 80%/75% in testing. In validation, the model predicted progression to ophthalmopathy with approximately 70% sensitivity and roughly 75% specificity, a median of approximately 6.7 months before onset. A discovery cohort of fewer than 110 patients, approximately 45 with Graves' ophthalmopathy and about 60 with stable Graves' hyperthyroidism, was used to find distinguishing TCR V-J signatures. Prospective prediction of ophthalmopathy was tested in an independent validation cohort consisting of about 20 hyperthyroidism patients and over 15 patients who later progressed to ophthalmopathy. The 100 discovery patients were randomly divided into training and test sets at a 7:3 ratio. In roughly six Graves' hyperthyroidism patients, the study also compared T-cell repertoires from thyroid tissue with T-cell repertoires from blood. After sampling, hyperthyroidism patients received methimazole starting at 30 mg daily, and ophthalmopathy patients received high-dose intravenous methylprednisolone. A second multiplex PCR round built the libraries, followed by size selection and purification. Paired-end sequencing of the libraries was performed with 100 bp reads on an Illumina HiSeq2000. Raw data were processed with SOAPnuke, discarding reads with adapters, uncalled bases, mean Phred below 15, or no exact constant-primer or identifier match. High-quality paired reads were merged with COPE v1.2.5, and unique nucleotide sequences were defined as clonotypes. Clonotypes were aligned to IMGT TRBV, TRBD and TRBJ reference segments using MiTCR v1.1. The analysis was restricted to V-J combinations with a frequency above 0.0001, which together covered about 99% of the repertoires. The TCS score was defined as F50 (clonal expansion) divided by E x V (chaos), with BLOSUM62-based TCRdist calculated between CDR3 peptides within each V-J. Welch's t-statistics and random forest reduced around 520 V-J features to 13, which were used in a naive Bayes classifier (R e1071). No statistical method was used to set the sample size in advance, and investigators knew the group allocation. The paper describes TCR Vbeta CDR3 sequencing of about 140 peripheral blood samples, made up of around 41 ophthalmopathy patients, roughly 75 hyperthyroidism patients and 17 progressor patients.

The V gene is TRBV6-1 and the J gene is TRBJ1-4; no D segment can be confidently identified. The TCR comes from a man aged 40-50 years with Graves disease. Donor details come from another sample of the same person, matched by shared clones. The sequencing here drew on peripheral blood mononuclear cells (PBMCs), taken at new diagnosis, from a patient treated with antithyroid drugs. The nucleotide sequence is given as TGTGCCAGCAGTGAACTAATGAGTACGGAAAAACTGTTTTTT. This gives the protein CASSELMSTEKLFF.